These 11 T cell receptor beta chains share one sample of origin, sequenced in a study of blood T cells in healthy people across ages. A second about 6 to 12 cycle PCR used barcoded and J-beta primers. TCRdb re-analysed the 5' RACE reads in MiXCR, keeping a single row per CDR3 protein. The sample includes 630,000 or so distinct CDR3 sequences, approximately 30% of them seen just once. Sample: blood. All receptors come from a woman older than 75 in good health.

This clonotype was counted at least ten times. The V and J genes are TRBV6-2 or TRBV6-3 and TRBJ2-1; 7 bases are a match to TRBD1. Germline V gives CDR1 MNHEY, CDR2 SVGEGT. The J segment lost 3 bases and the V segment lost 6 bases, leaving 8 bases of the junction unmatched. The CDR3 consists of 15 residues. The CDR3 DNA reads as TGTGCCAGCAGCCCGAGGGGGCCCGGCTACAATGAGCAGTTCTTC. Translating gives CASSPRGPGYNEQFF.

This clonotype came up many times. The chain carries TRBV16 and TRBJ1-5; the match to TRBD1 covers 11 bases. Losses at the gene ends were 0 bases for V and 6 bases for J; bases not matched to a gene: 1. Germline-derived CDR1 and CDR2 are KGHSY and FQNENV. This CDR3 is 15 amino acids long. The chain's CDR3 is CASSQSDRGRQPQHF. The CDR3 nucleotides read TGTGCCAGCAGCCAATCGGACAGGGGGCGTCAGCCCCAGCATTTT.

V usage is TRBV15 and J usage is TRBJ1-1, with 10 bases lining up with TRBD1. Germline-derived CDR1 and CDR2 are LNHNV and YYDKDF (reference sequence). The CDR3 is made up of 14 amino acids. J gave up 9 bases and V 1 base, and 5 bases lay outside the gene matches. The CDR3 nucleotides read TGTGCCACCAGCAGAGTCGACAGGGGGCGCAAAGCTTTCTTT. It codes for CATSRVDRGRKAFF.

Concerning this clonotype itself: A much larger clone is a single base away; this may be a read error. V is TRBV7-2 and J is TRBJ2-1; D call uncertain. This CDR3 is built from 12 residues. Looked up from germline, CDR1 is SGHTA and CDR2 is FQGNSA. Trimming left V 5 bases short and J 10 bases short, with 12 bases between. Written as DNA, the CDR3 is TGTGCCAGCAGCGATGGACGTGGCGAGCAGTTCTTC. Amino acid sequence: CASSDGRGEQFF.

This clonotype was counted ten times or more. V is TRBV3-1 and J is TRBJ2-7; D ambiguous. V shed 4 bases and J shed 3 bases, with 7 bases lying between them. This CDR3 has 12 amino acids. Germline CDR1 is LGHDT and CDR2 is YNNKEL (reference sequence). The CDR3: CASSRTIYEQYF. The DNA for the CDR3 is TGTGCCAGCAGCCGGACGATCTACGAGCAGTACTTC.

The chain has TRBV6-1 and TRBJ2-2; 12 positions match TRBD1. Germline V gene sequence: CDR1 MNHNS, CDR2 SASEGT. The CDR3 has 19 amino acids. The junction had 10 bases not matched to a gene; V was cut back by 2 bases and J by 3 bases. The DNA for the CDR3 is TGTGCCAGCAGTGAACGTTTACCCGGGACAGGGGGCTACACCGGGGAGCTGTTTTTT. Amino acids: CASSERLPGTGGYTGELFF.

This clonotype showed up just a few times. The V call is TRBV28, the J call TRBJ2-4, with TRBD1 matching 7 bases. This CDR3 contains 15 residues. The V gene end was trimmed by 8 bases and the J gene end by 3 bases; junction bases not matched to a gene: 10. Germline CDR1 is MDHEN and CDR2 is SYDVKM. CDR3 coding DNA: TGTGCCAGCCGACCTCAGGGGGTTGGCAAAAACATTCAGTACTTC. As protein: CASRPQGVGKNIQYF.

About this clonotype itself: Given the absence of the conserved phenylalanine or tryptophan at the CDR3 end, a read error is likely. The V call is TRBV20-1, the J call TRBJ2-3; TRBD2 matches 11 bases. This CDR3 comprises 15 residues. Germline CDR1 and CDR2: DFQATT and SNEGSKA (reference sequence). The J segment lost 5 bases and the V segment lost 4 bases, leaving 8 bases of the junction unmatched. CDR3 bases: TGCAGTGCTACACTAGCGGGGGCCCCGGGAGATACGCAGTATTTG. This encodes CSATLAGAPGDTQYL.

The chain combines TRBV6-2 or TRBV6-3 with TRBJ2-1; 8 nucleotides line up with TRBD1. Germline V gene data show CDR1 as MNHEY and CDR2 as SVGEGT. The CDR3 spans 12 residues. V shed 5 bases and J 12 bases; nucleotides not matched to a gene: 6. The CDR3 region is CASSDRTGRQFF. As DNA, the CDR3 is TGTGCCAGCAGTGATCGGACAGGGCGGCAGTTCTTC.

A note on this clonotype: A read error is possible here, since a much larger clone lies one base away. The chain couples TRBV12-3 or TRBV12-4 to TRBJ2-7, with 7 nucleotides matching TRBD2. The CDR3 is 14 amino acids. V lost 6 bases, J lost 3 bases, and 8 bases stayed unmatched. The CDR3 DNA follows: TGTGCCAGCAGATCATCCGGACTAGGCTACGAGCAGTACTTC. As protein: CASRSSGLGYEQYF.

This clonotype was picked up many times. The chain couples TRBV20-1 to TRBJ2-5; 10 bases are shared with TRBD2. Germline CDR1 reads DFQATT; CDR2 reads SNEGSKA (reference sequence). The CDR3 consists of 13 residues. After removal of 2 bases from V and 5 bases from J, the junction contained 2 bases not matched to a gene. This chain's CDR3 is CSARLLAGETQYF. As DNA, the CDR3 is TGCAGTGCTAGACTACTAGCGGGGGAGACCCAGTACTTC.